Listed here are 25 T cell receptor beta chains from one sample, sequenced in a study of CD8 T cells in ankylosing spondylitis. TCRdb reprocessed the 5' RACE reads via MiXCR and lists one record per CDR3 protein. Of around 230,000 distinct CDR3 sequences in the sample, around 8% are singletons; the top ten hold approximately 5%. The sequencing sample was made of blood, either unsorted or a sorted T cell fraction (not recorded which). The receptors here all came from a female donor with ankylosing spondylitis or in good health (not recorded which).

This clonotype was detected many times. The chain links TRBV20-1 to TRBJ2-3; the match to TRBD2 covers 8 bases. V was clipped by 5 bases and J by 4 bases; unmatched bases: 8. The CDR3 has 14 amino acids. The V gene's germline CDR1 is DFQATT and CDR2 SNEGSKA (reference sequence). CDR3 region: CSAFSGSSADTQYF. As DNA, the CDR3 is TGCAGTGCTTTCAGCGGGAGCAGTGCAGATACGCAGTATTTT.

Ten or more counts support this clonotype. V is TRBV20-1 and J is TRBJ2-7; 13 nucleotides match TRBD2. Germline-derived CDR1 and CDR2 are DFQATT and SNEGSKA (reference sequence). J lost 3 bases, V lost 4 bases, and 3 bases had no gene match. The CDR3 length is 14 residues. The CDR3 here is CSAIGTSGIYEQYF. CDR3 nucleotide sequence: TGCAGTGCTATTGGGACTAGCGGGATCTACGAGCAGTACTTC.

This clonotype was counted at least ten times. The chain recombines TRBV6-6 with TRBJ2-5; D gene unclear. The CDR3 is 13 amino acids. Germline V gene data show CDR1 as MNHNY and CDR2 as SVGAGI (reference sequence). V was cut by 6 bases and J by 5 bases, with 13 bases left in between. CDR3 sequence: CASSRGQDETQYF. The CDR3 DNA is TGTGCCAGCAGCCGTGGCCAAGATGAGACCCAGTACTTC.

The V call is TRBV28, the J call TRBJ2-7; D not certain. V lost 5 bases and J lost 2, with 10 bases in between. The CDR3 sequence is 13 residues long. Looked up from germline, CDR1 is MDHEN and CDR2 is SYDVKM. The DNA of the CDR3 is TGTGCCAGCAGTCCTACAGTACCCTACGAGCAGTACTTC. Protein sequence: CASSPTVPYEQYF.

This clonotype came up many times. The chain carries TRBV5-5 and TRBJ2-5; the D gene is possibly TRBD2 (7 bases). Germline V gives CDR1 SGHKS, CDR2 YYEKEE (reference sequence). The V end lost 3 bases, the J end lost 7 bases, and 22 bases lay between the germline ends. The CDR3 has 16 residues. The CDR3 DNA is TGTGCCAGCAGCTCCGTCGGGGGGCTAAGTCGGGGGACCCAGTACTTC. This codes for CASSSVGGLSRGTQYF.

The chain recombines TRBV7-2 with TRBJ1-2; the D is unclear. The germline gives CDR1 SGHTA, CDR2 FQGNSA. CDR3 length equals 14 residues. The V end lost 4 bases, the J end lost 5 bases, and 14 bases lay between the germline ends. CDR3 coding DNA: TGTGCCAGCAGCTCGCCCCCCGGCGGGTATGGCTACACCTTC. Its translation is CASSSPPGGYGYTF. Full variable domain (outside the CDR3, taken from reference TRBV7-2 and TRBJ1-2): GAGVSQSPSNKVTEKGKDVELRCDPISGHTALYWYRQSLGQGLEFLIYFQGNSAPDKSGLPSDRFSAERTGGSVSTLTIQRTQQEDSAVYLCASSSPPGGYGYTFGSGTRLTVV.

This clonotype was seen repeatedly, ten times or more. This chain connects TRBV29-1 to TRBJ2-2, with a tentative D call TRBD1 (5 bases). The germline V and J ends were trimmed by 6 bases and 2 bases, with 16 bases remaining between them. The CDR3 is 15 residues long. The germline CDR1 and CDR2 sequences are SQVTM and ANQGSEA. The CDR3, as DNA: TGCAGCGTCACGTCAAGGGGCTTTAACACCGGGGAGCTGTTTTTT. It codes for CSVTSRGFNTGELFF.

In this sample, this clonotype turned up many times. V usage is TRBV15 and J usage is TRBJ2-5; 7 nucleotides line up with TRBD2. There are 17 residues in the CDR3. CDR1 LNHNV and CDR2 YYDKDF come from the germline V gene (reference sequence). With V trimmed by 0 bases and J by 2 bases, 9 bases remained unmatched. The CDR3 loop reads CATSRDFASGKQETQYF. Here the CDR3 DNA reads TGTGCCACCAGCAGAGATTTTGCTAGCGGTAAACAAGAGACCCAGTACTTC.

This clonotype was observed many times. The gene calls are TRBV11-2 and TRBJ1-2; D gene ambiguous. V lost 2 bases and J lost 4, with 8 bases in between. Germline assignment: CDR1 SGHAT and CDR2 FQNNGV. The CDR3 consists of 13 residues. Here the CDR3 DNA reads TGTGCCAGCAGCTTATACAGAGCCTATGGCTACACCTTC. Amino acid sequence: CASSLYRAYGYTF.

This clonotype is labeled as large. CDR3 coding DNA: TGTGCCAGCAGTCCCGTAACAGGGACTCCTAACTATGGCTACACCTTC. Translating gives CASSPVTGTPNYGYTF. The V and J genes are TRBV6-5 and TRBJ1-2, with a possible D match to TRBD1 (6 bases). The germline V gene has CDR1 MNHEY and CDR2 SVGAGI. Between the trimmed V and J ends, which lost 5 bases and 0 bases, there was a span of 16 bases. The length of the CDR3 is 16 residues.

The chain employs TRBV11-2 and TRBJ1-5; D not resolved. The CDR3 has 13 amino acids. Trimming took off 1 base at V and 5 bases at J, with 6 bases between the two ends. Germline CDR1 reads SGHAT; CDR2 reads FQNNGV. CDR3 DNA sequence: TGTGCCAGCAGCTTAGGCCGCTATCAGCCCCAGCATTTT. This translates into CASSLGRYQPQHF.

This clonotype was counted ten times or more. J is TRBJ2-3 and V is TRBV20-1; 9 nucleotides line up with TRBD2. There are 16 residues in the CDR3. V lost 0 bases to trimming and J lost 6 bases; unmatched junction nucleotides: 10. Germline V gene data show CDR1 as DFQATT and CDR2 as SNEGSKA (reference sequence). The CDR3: CSARDPLREGRDTQYF. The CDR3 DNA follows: TGCAGTGCTAGAGATCCATTGCGGGAGGGCCGGGATACGCAGTATTTT.

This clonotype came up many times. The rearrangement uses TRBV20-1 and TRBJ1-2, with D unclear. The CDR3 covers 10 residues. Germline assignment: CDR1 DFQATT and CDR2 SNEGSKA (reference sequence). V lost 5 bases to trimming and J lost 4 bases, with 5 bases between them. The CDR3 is CSAFFYGYTF. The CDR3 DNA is TGCAGTGCTTTTTTCTATGGCTACACCTTC.

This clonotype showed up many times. For the CDR3, the DNA is TGTGCCAGCTCACCACCCGGGGCCAACTACGAGCAGTACTTC. As protein: CASSPPGANYEQYF. V is TRBV18 and J is TRBJ2-7, with D perhaps given as TRBD1 or TRBD2 (5 bases each). Deletions cut 0 bases from V and 3 bases from J, with 9 bases between. Germline-derived CDR1 and CDR2 are KGHSH and LQKENI. CDR3 size: 14 residues.

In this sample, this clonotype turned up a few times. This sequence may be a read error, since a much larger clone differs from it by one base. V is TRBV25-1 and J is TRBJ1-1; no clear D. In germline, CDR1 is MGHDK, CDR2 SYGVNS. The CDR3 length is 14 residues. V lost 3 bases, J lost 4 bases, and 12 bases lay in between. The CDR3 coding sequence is TGTGCCAGCAGTGAGTCACGCCGGGTCACTGAAGCTTTCTTT. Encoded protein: CASSESRRVTEAFF.

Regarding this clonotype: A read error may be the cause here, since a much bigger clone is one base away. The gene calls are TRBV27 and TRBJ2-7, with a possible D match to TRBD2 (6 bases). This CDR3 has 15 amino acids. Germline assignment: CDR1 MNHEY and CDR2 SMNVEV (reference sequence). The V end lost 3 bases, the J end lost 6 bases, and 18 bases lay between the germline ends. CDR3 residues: CASSFSGVRTCEQYF. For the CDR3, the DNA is TGTGCCAGCAGTTTTTCGGGGGTAAGGACCTGCGAGCAGTACTTC.

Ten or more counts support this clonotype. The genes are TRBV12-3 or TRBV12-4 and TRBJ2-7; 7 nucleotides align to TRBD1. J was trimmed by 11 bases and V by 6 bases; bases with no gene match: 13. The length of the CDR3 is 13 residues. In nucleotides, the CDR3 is TGTGCCAGCAGACCCGACCGACAGGGATTAAAGTACTTC. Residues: CASRPDRQGLKYF.

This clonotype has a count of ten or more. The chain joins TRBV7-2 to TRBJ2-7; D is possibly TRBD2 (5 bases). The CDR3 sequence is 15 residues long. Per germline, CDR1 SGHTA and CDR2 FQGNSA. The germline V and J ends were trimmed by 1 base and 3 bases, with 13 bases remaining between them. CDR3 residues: CASSLESVSDYEQYF. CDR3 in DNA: TGTGCCAGCAGCTTAGAGTCAGTTAGCGACTACGAGCAGTACTTC.

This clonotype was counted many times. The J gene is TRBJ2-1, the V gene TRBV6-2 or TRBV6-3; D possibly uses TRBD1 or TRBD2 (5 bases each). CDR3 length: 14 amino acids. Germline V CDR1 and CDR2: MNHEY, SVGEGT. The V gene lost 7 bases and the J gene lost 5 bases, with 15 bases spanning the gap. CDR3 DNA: TGTGCCAGCAAGCCTAGTGGGGGAAACAATGAGCAGTTCTTC. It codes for CASKPSGGNNEQFF.

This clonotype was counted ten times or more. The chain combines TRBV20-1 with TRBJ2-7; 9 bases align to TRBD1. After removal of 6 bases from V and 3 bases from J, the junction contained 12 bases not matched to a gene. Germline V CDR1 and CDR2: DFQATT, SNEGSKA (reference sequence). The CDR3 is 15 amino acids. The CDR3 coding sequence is TGCAGTGCAATACCGGGACAGGGAGCGGACTACGAGCAGTACTTC. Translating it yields CSAIPGQGADYEQYF.

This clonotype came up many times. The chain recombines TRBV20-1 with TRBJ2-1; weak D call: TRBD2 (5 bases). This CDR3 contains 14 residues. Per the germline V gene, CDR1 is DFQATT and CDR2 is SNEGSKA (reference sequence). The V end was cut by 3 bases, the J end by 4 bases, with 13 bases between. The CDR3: CSASSPGTYNEQFF. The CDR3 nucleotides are TGCAGTGCTAGCTCACCGGGAACTTACAATGAGCAGTTCTTC.

CDR3 protein: CAWTSGRSYEQYF. The CDR3 DNA reads TGTGCCTGGACTAGCGGGAGATCCTACGAGCAGTACTTC. V gene TRBV30 combines with J gene TRBJ2-7; 10 bases fit TRBD2. Germline CDR1 reads GTSNPN; CDR2 reads SVGIG (reference sequence). This CDR3 region has 13 residues. The ends lost 4 bases at V and 1 base at J; junction bases unmatched: 1.

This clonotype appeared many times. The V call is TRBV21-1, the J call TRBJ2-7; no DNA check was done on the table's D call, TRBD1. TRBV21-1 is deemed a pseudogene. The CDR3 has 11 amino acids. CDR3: CASSKPPSEHF. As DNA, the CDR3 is TGTGCCAGCAGCAAACCCCCCTCGGAGCACTTC.

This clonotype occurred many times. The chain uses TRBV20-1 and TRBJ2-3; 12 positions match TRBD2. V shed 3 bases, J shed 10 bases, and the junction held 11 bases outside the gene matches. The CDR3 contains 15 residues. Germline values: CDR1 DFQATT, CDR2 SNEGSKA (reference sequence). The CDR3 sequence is CSASPLAGGPMAQYF. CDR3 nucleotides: TGCAGTGCTAGTCCCCTAGCGGGAGGGCCGATGGCGCAGTATTTT.

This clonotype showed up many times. The CDR3: CASSGAQWAFF. CDR3 nucleotides: TGTGCCAGCAGTGGGGCCCAGTGGGCTTTCTTT. V usage is TRBV12-3 or TRBV12-4 and J usage is TRBJ1-1; D may be TRBD1 (5 bases). The V gene lost 5 bases and the J gene lost 11 bases, with 12 bases spanning the gap. This CDR3 spans 11 amino acids.